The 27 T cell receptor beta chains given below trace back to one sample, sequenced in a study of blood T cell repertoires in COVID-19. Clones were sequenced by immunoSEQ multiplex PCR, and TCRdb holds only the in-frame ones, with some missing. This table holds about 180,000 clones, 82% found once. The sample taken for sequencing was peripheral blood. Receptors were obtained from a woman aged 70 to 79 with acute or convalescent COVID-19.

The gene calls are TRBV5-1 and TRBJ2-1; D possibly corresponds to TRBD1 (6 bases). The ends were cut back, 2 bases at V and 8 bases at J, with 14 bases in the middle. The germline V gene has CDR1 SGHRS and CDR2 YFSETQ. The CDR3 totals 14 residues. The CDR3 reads CASSFRQVSDEQFF. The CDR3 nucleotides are TGCGCCAGCAGCTTCCGACAGGTGAGCGATGAGCAGTTCTTC.

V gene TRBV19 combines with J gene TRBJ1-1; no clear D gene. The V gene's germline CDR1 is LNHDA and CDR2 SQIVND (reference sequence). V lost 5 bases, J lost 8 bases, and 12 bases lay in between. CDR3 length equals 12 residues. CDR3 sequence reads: CASSPWTGEAFF. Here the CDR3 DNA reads TGTGCCAGTAGTCCTTGGACGGGAGAAGCTTTCTTT.

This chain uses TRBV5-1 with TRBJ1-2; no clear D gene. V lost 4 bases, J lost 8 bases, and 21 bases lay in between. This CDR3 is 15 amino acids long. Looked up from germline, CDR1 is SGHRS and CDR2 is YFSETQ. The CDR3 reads CASSPRGIKNEGYTF. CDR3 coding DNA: TGCGCCAGCAGCCCGAGAGGCATTAAAAACGAGGGCTACACCTTC. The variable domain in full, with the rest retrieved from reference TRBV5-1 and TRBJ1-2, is KAGVTQTPRYLIKTRGQQVTLSCSPISGHRSVSWYQQTPGQGLQFLFEYFSETQRNKGNFPGRFSGRQFSNSRSEMNVSTLELGDSALYLCASSPRGIKNEGYTFGSGTRLTVV.

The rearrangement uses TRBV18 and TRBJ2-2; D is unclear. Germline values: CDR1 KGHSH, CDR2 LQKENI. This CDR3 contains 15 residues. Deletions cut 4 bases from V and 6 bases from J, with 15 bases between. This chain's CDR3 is CASSLGLVGAGELFF. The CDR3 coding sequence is TGTGCCAGCTCACTTGGGCTCGTGGGCGCCGGGGAGCTGTTTTTT. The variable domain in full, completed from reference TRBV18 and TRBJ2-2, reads NAGVMQNPRHLVRRRGQEARLRCSPMKGHSHVYWYRQLPEEGLKFMVYLQKENIIDESGMPKERFSAEFPKEGPSILRIQQVVRGDSAAYFCASSLGLVGAGELFFGEGSRLTVL.

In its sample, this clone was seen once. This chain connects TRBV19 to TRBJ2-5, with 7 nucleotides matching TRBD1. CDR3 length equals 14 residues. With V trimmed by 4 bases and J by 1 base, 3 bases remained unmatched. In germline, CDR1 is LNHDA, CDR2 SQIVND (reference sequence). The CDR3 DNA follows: TGTGCCAGTAGTACTAGACAGGGCCAAGAGACCCAGTACTTC. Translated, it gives CASSTRQGQETQYF.

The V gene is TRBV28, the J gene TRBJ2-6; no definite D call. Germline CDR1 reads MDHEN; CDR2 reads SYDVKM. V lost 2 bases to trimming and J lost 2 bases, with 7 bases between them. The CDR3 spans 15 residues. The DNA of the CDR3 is TGTGCCAGCAGTTTACGGTTCCCTGGGGCCAACGTCCTGACTTTC. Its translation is CASSLRFPGANVLTF.

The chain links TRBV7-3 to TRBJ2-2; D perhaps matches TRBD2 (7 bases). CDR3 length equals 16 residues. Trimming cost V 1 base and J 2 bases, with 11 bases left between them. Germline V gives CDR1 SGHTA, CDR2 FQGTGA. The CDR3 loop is CASSLNRGANTGELFF. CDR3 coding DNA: TGTGCCAGCAGCTTAAATCGGGGGGCAAACACCGGGGAGCTGTTTTTT.

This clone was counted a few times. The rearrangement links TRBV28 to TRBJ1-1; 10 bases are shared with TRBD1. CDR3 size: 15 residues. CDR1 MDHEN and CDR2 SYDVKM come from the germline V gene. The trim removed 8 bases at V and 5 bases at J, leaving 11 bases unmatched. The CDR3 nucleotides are TGTGCCAGCGCCGGGACAGGGGAGGTAAAAACTGAAGCTTTCTTT. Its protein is CASAGTGEVKTEAFF.

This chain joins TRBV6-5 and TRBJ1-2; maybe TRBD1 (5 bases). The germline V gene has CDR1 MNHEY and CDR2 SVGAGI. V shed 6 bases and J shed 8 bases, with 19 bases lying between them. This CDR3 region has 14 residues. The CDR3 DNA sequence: TGTGCCAGCAGGAAGGTGACAGAACTGGGAGGCTACACCTTC. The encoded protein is CASRKVTELGGYTF.

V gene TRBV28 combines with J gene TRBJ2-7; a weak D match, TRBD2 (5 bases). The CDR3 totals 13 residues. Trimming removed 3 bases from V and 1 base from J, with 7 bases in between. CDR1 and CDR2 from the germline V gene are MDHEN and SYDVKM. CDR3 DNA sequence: TGTGCCAGCAGTTTGGAGGTATCCTACGAGCAGTACTTC. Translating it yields CASSLEVSYEQYF.

As DNA, the CDR3 is TGTGCCAGCAGCTTAACCTATACAGATACGCAGTATTTT. It is translated as CASSLTYTDTQYF. The chain links TRBV11-3 to TRBJ2-3; D uncertain. This CDR3 is 13 amino acids long. Trimming shortened V by 2 bases and J by 3 bases, and 6 bases separated the two germline ends. Germline values: CDR1 SGHNT, CDR2 YENEEA.

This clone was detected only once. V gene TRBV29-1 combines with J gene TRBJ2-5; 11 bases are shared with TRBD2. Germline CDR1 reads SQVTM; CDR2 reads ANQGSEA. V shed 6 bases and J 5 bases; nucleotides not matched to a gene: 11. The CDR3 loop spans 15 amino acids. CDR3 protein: CSVGLAGGFKETQYF. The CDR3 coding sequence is TGCAGCGTGGGTCTAGCGGGGGGCTTCAAGGAGACCCAGTACTTC.

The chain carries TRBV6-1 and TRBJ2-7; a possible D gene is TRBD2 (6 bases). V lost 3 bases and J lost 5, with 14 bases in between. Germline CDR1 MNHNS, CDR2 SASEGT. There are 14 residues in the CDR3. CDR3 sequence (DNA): TGTGCCAGCAGTGAGGCACTAGCCACCCACGAGCAGTACTTC. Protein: CASSEALATHEQYF.

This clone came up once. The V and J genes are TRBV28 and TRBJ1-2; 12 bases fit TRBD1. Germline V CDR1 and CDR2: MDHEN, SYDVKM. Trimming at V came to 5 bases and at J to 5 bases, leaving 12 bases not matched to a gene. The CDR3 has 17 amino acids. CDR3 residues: CASSPRRDRGRLYGYTF. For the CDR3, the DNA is TGTGCCAGCAGTCCCCGCCGGGACAGGGGGCGACTTTATGGCTACACCTTC.

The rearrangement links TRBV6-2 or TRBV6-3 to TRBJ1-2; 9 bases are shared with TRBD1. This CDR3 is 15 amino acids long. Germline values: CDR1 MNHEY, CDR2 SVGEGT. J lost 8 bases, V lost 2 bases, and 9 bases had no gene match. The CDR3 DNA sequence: TGTGCCAGCAGTTACACCGGGGGACAGGGTCCGGGCTACACCTTC. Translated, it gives CASSYTGGQGPGYTF.

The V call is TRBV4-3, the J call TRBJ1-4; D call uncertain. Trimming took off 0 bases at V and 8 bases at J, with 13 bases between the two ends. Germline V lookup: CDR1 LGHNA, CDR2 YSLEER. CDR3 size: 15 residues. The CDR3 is CASSQDSRGGEKLFF. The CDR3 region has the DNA TGCGCCAGCAGCCAAGATAGTCGGGGAGGAGAAAAACTGTTTTTT.

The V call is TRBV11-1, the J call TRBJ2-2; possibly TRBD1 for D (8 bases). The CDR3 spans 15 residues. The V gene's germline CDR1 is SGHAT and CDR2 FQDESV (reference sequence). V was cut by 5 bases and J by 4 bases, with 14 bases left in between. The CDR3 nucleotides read TGTGCCAGCAGCGCCAACAGGGGGGGCACCGGGGAGCTGTTTTTT. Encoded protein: CASSANRGGTGELFF. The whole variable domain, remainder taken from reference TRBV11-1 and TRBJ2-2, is EAEVAQSPRYKITEKSQAVAFWCDPISGHATLYWYRQILGQGPELLVQFQDESVVDDSQLPKDRFSAERLKGVDSTLKIQPAELGDSAMYLCASSANRGGTGELFFGEGSRLTVL.

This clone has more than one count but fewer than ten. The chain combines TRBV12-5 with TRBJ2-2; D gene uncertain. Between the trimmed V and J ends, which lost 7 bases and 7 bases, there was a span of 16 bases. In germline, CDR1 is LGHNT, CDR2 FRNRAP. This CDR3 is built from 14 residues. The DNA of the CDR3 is TGTGCTAGTGCCCGGCTTCCCGGGTACGGGGAGCTGTTTTTT. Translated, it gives CASARLPGYGELFF.

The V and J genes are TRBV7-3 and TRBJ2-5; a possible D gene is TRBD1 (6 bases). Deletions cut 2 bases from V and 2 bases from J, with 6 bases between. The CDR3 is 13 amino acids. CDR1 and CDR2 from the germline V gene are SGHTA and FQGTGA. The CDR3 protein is CASSLDRQETQYF. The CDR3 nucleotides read TGTGCCAGCAGCTTAGACAGGCAAGAGACCCAGTACTTC.

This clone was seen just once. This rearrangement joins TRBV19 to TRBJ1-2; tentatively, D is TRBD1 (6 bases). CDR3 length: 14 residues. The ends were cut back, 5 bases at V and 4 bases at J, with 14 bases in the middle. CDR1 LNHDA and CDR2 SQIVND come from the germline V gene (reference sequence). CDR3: CASSSWTDFYGYTF. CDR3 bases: TGTGCCAGTAGTTCTTGGACAGACTTCTATGGCTACACCTTC.

CDR3 DNA sequence: TGTGCCAGCAGCTACCCACAGGGGGGGCGAGTTTGGCAAGAGACCCAGTACTTC. As protein: CASSYPQGGRVWQETQYF. The chain links TRBV7-9 to TRBJ2-5; the D gene is possibly TRBD1 (8 bases). CDR3 size: 18 residues. Per germline, CDR1 SEHNR and CDR2 FQNEAQ (reference sequence). V dropped 4 bases and J dropped 2 bases, with 23 bases sitting between them.

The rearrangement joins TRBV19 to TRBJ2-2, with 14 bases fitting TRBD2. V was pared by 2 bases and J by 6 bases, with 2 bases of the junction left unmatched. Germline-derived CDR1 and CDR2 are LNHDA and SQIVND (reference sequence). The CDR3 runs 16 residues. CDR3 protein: CASSIRLAGGAGELFF. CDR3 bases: TGTGCCAGTAGTATAAGACTAGCGGGAGGGGCCGGGGAGCTGTTTTTT.

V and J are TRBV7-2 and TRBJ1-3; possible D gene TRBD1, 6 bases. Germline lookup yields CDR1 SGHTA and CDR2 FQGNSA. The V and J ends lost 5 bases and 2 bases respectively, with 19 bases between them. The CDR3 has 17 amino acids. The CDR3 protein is CASSPRGHGIAGNTIYF. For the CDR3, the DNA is TGTGCCAGCAGCCCCAGGGGACATGGTATAGCTGGAAACACCATATATTTT.

CDR3 sequence (DNA): TGCAGCGTGGTGCGAGGAGCGAACACTGAAGCTTTCTTT. Translating gives CSVVRGANTEAFF. The rearrangement joins TRBV29-1 to TRBJ1-1; D is undetermined. This CDR3 is 13 amino acids long. V dropped 6 bases and J dropped 1 base, with 12 bases sitting between them. CDR1 is SQVTM and CDR2 is ANQGSEA in the germline V gene.

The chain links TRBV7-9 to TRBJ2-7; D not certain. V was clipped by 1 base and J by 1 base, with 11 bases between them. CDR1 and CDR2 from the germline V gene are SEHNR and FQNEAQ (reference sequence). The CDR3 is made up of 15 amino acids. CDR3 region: CASSLVIGESYEQYF. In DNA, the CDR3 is TGTGCCAGCAGCTTAGTGATCGGAGAATCCTACGAGCAGTACTTC.

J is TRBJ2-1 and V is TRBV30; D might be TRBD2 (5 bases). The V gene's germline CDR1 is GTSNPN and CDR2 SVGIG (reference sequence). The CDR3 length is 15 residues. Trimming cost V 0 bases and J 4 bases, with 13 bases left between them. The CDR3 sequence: CAWSVGGAIYNEQFF. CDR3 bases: TGTGCCTGGAGTGTAGGAGGTGCCATTTACAATGAGCAGTTCTTC.

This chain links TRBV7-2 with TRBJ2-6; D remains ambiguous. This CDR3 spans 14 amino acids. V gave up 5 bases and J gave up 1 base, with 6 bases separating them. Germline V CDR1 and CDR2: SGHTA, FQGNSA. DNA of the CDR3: TGTGCCAGCAGCGCGTTGTCTGGGGCCAACGTCCTGACTTTC. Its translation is CASSALSGANVLTF.